This TCR beta chain was retrieved from a study of radiation and T cells in renal cell carcinoma. The J segment lost 4 bases and the V segment lost 3 bases, leaving 8 bases of the junction unmatched. The CDR3 sequence is 16 residues long. CDR1 and CDR2 from the germline V gene are SGHTA and FQGNSA. The sample's time point: blood 2 weeks post-SBRT. Treatment reported: 15 Gy SBRT to primary tumor, nephrectomy 4 weeks later. The repertoire was sequenced with immunoSEQ multiplex PCR; TCRdb's copy has only in-frame clones and lacks some. The table shows tens of thousands of clones, with 80% to 90% occurring only once.

The sample in question was blood, obtained from a patient whose treatment included radiotherapy and nephrectomy. The receptor was isolated from a woman in her fifties or sixties with renal cell carcinoma. V and J are TRBV7-2 and TRBJ2-7, with TRBD2 matching 11 bases. The CDR3 nucleotides read TGTGCCAGCAGCTTGCTAGCACTAGCGGGAGTATACGAGCAGTACTTC. The encoded protein is CASSLLALAGVYEQYF.